The 4 T cell receptor beta chains below come from one sample, sequenced in a study of CD8 T cells in Susac syndrome. Random hexamers were used to reverse transcribe roughly 0.45 to 1 ug of RNA. TCRdb reprocessed the immunoSEQ multiplex PCR reads via MiXCR and lists one record per CDR3 protein. This sample yields about 180,000 distinct CDR3 sequences, of which 90% to 97% are seen a single time; around 0.12% belongs to the top ten. Sequencing was carried out using CD4+ T cells from PBMCs. The receptor set was obtained from a human donor with Susac syndrome.

The chain recombines TRBV9 with TRBJ1-2; 7 bases map to TRBD1. Germline values: CDR1 SGDLS, CDR2 YYNGEE. Trimming cost V 4 bases and J 4 bases; bases outside gene matches: 7. The CDR3 covers 14 residues. CDR3: CASSPPGQTYGYTF. The CDR3 DNA sequence: TGTGCCAGCAGCCCTCCGGGACAGACCTATGGCTACACCTTC.

This chain links TRBV20-1 with TRBJ1-1, with D perhaps matching TRBD1 (5 bases). The V and J ends lost 0 bases and 3 bases respectively, with 8 bases between them. The CDR3 consists of 13 residues. Germline V lookup: CDR1 DFQATT, CDR2 SNEGSKA (reference sequence). CDR3 sequence reads: CSARETVHTEAFF. Here the CDR3 DNA reads TGCAGTGCTAGAGAGACAGTACACACTGAAGCTTTCTTT.

The rearrangement uses TRBV7-2 and TRBJ2-7; 10 bases line up with TRBD1. This CDR3 spans 15 amino acids. Germline CDR1 is SGHTA and CDR2 is FQGNSA. V was clipped by 5 bases and J by 3 bases; unmatched bases: 7. CDR3 loop: CASSTGTGAFYEQYV. For the CDR3, the DNA is TGTGCCAGCAGCACCGGGACAGGGGCCTTCTACGAGCAGTACGTC.

The chain links TRBV20-1 to TRBJ2-3; 9 bases map to TRBD2. This CDR3 comprises 16 residues. Germline V lookup: CDR1 DFQATT, CDR2 SNEGSKA (reference sequence). V lost 2 bases, J lost 6 bases, and 12 bases stayed unmatched. CDR3: CSARPLSSGKRDTQYF. CDR3 nucleotide sequence: TGCAGTGCTAGACCCCTATCTAGCGGGAAGCGGGATACGCAGTATTTT.